The source of this T cell receptor beta chain is a study of blood T cells in healthy people across ages. Study-level information: Researchers report that template switching captured about one barcoded beta molecule per two T cells. Whole-study results and caveats: With naive T cell percentage, TCR beta diversity showed a strong correlation. Unknown donor CMV status possibly confounded expanded clonotype changes.

It was with a sample-barcoded 5' primer and a J-beta primer mix that a second PCR of roughly 7 to 12 cycles was run. Each CDR3 protein is one row after TCRdb ran MiXCR on the 5' RACE reads. The table records roughly 1,500,000 distinct CDR3 sequences, approximately 42% of them present only once. The donors, aged 6 to 90, were healthy Caucasians from Russia. Points on this clonotype: Antigen unknown.

This CDR3 has 14 amino acids. V was trimmed by 0 bases and J by 4 bases, leaving 12 bases between them. Germline lookup yields CDR1 DFQATT and CDR2 SNEGSKA (reference sequence). The sample taken for sequencing was blood. The TCR originated in a woman between 18 and 29 years old in good health. The chain recombines TRBV20-1 with TRBJ1-2; D perhaps matches TRBD1 (5 bases). This chain's CDR3 is CSARDYATVYGYTF. The DNA of the CDR3 is TGCAGTGCTAGAGATTACGCGACAGTCTATGGCTACACCTTC.